This T cell receptor (beta chain) originates from a study of blood T cell repertoires in COVID-19. Background on the study: Collection of acute and convalescent COVID-19 samples took place in the United States, Italy and Spain. In each case, the material was cDNA or gDNA derived from T cells, B-cell-depleted T cells, or PBMCs.

In the source study's methods: Scientists estimated how many nucleated cells there were by amplifying reference gene primers. The table came from immunoSEQ multiplex PCR; TCRdb's copy has only in-frame clones and leaves some out. V and J calls and clone size are copied from that table; D and trimming were computed from the DNA. The data hold about 170,000 clones, with around four fifths observed a single time. Followed longitudinally, the Seattle patients had been enrolled during active infection. Germline V gene data show CDR1 as SGHRS and CDR2 as YFSETQ. Trimming removed 4 bases from V and 1 base from J, with 6 bases in between. The CDR3 has 13 residues.

The specimen sequenced was peripheral blood. The TCR was taken from a woman older than 75 with COVID-19, enrolled during active disease. The chain has TRBV5-1 and TRBJ2-1, with a possible D match to TRBD1 (6 bases). CDR3 loop: CASSGQSYNEQFF. The CDR3 DNA reads TGCGCCAGCAGCGGACAGTCCTACAATGAGCAGTTCTTC.